This record concerns one TCR beta chain sequence. What it binds is not known. The entry originates in a study of cytotoxic CD8 clonotypes in ibrutinib-treated CLL. Repertoires were generated with immunoSEQ multiplex PCR, while TCRdb's copy carries only in-frame clones and drops some. The sample has 150,000 to 200,000 clones, approximately 77% seen once. Findings and caveats of the study: T-cell clonality at baseline went above that of age-matched healthy donors and rose and fell with circulating CD8+ T-cell counts. Public clonotypes were uncommon and contracted or stayed stable on treatment.

V lost 1 base, J lost 3 bases, and 12 bases lay in between. The CDR3 consists of 16 residues. Per the germline V gene, CDR1 is LGHNA and CDR2 is YSLEER. The rearrangement joins TRBV4-3 to TRBJ2-2; TRBD1 is a possible D gene (5 bases). The TCR sequence derives from a human donor with chronic lymphocytic leukemia. The sample in question was PBMCs, obtained after 12 months of ibrutinib treatment. CDR3 nucleotides: TGCGCCAGCAGCCAAGTCCGGACATCCCACACCGGGGAGCTGTTTTTT. Residues: CASSQVRTSHTGELFF.